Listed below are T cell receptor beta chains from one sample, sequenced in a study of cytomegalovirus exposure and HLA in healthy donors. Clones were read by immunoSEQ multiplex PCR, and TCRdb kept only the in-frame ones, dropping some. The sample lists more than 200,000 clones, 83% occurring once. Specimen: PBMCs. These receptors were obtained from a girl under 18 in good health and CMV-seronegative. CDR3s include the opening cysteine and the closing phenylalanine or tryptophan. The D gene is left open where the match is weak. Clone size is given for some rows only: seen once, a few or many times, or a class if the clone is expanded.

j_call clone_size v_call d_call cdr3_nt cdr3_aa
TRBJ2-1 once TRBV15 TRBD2 TGTGCCACCAGCAGAGGGAGCGGGGGGGTATACAATGAGCAGTTCTTC CATSRGSGGVYNEQFF
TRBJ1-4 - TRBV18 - TGTGCCAGCTCAAGCAGGGTAGCTAATGAAAAACTGTTTTTT CASSSRVANEKLFF
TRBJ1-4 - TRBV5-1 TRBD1 TGCGCCAGCAGCTCCTTGGGGACAGGGGGCGCGAGGAATGAAAAACTGTTTTTT CASSSLGTGGARNEKLFF
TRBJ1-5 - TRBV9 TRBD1 TGTGCCAGCAGCGGGGGACAGGGTCTCGCTCAGCCCCAGCATTTT CASSGGQGLAQPQHF
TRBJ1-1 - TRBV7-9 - TGTGCCAGCAGCTTCACGGGGGACACTGAAGCTTTCTTT CASSFTGDTEAFF
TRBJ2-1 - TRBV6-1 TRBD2 TGTGCCAGCAGGGGTCAGCGGGACTCCTACAATGAGCAGTTCTTC CASRGQRDSYNEQFF
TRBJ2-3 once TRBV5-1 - TGCGCCAGCAGCTTGGTGGAGGGGGCTGTGGATACGCAGTATTTT CASSLVEGAVDTQYF
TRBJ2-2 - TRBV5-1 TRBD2 TGCGCCAGCAGCTTGTCGCTAGCGGGGTCCGGGGAGCTGTTTTTT CASSLSLAGSGELFF
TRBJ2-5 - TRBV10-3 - TGTGCCATCAGTGAACCCAGGGAGACCCAGTACTTC CAISEPRETQYF
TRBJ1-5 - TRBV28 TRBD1 TGTGCCAGCAGGAAATTGGGGACAGCGCAAAATCAGCCCCAGCATTTT CASRKLGTAQNQPQHF
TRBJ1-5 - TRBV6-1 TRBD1 TGTGCCAGCGGGGACAGGGGGCGAGGTCAGCCCCAGCATTTT CASGDRGRGQPQHF
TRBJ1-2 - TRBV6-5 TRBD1 TGTGCCATCAGGACGCAGGGGGCAGGGGGCTACACCTTC CAIRTQGAGGYTF
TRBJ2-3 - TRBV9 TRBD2 TGTGCCAGCAGCCCGCGGACTAGGGACACAGATACGCAGTATTTT CASSPRTRDTDTQYF
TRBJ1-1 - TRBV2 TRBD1 TGTGCCAGCAATACACTACAGGGGATAAACACTGAAGCTTTCTTT CASNTLQGINTEAFF
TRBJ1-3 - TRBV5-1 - TGCGCCAGCAGCTCGAGCCCCCTAGGAGGAAACACCATATATTTT CASSSSPLGGNTIYF
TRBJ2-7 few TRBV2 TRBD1 TGTGCCAGCGACTACGGGACAGGGGGCGGCGAGCAGTACTTC CASDYGTGGGEQYF
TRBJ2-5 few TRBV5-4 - TGTGCCAGCAGCAAATCGGACAGCCAAGAGACCCAGTACTTC CASSKSDSQETQYF
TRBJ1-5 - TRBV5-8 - TGTGCCAGCAGCTCGGGTCTGAGGCAGCCCCAGCATTTT CASSSGLRQPQHF
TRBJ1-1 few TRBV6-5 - TGTGCCAGCAGTTACTCCCCTGGGGGGGCCGGCGGGGCTTTCTTT CASSYSPGGAGGAFF
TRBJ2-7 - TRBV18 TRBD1 TGTGCCAGCTCGCGGACAGGGGGGACCTACGAGCAGTACTTC CASSRTGGTYEQYF
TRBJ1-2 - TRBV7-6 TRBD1 TGTGCCAGCAGCTTAAGGGCAGGGGGCGCCGCGATTCTCCTGGGGGAAGATGGCTACACCTTC CASSLRAGGAAILLGEDGYTF
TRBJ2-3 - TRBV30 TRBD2 TGTGCCTGGAGGAAAAGGGCGGGACTAAGTTCAGATACGCAGTATTTT CAWRKRAGLSSDTQYF
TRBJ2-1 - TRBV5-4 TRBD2 TGTGCCAGCAGCGCGGGAGAAGGGTCCTACAATGAGCAGTTCTTC CASSAGEGSYNEQFF
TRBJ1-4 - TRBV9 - TGTGCCAGCAGCGTCGGACTTGCTAATGAAAAACTGTTTTTT CASSVGLANEKLFF
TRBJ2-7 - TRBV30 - TGTGCCTGGAGTTTTTCTCTTGGACTCTACGAGCAGTACTTC CAWSFSLGLYEQYF
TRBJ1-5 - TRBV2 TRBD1 TGTGCCAGCAGTGAAGTGAGACAGGGTAGAGGCAATCAGCCCCAGCATTTT CASSEVRQGRGNQPQHF
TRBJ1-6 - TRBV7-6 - TGTGCCAGCAGCTTATCAAGGGGGGGATTAGATTCACCCCTCCACTTT CASSLSRGGLDSPLHF
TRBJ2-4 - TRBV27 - TGTGCCAGCAGTTTATCGAACACCCCCCAGTACTTC CASSLSNTPQYF
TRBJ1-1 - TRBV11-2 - TGTGCCAGCAGCCCCACGGCCCGCGGCACTGAAGCTTTCTTT CASSPTARGTEAFF
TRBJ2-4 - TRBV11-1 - TGTGCCAGCAGCTATCGTACGGGGGTAGCCAAAAACATTCAGTACTTC CASSYRTGVAKNIQYF
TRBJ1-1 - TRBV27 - TGTGCCAGCAGTAAAGCGGGGGCCGTGGGCCTCACTGAAGCTTTCTTT CASSKAGAVGLTEAFF
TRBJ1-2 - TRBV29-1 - TGCAGCGTTGAAAGAGAGGCAGGGGAAGGCTACACCTTC CSVEREAGEGYTF
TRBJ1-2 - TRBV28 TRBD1 TGTGCCAGCAGTTCGACAGGGGCCGATGGCTACACCTTC CASSSTGADGYTF
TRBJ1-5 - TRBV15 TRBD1 TGTGCCACCGGGACAGGTAGCAATCAGCCCCAGCATTTT CATGTGSNQPQHF
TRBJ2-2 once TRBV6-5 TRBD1 TGTGCCAGCAGCCGGGACAGGGGGCACACCGGGGAGCTGTTTTTT CASSRDRGHTGELFF
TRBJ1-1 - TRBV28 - TGTGCCAGCAGTTTTGGAGTACCCAATCAAGCTTTCTTT CASSFGVPNQAFF
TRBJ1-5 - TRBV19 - TGTGCCAGTAGTATTGAGGGGGATTCGTTGTTAAATCAGCCCCAGCATTTT CASSIEGDSLLNQPQHF
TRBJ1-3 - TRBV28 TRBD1 TGTGCCAGCCTGGGGCGAGGGGGCGGGAACACCATATATTTT CASLGRGGGNTIYF
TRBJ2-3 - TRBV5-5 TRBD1 TGTGCCAGCAGTGAGGGGGCGTTCACAGATACGCAGTATTTT CASSEGAFTDTQYF
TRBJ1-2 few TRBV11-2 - TGTGCCAGCAGCTTAGAAGGGGCAGCTAACTATGGCTACACCTTC CASSLEGAANYGYTF
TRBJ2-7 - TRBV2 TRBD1 TGTGCCAGCAGTGATGACAGGGTGTCCTACGAGCAGTACTTC CASSDDRVSYEQYF
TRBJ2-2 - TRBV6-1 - TGTGCCAGCAGTGGGGGCCTCTTCACCGGGGAGCTGTTTTTT CASSGGLFTGELFF
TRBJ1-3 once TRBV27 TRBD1 TGTGCCAGCATGGGACAGGGTGTTGACACCATATATTTT CASMGQGVDTIYF
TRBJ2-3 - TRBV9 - TGTGCCAGCAGCGTACGTGGAGAGGTGGGCACAGATACGCAGTATTTT CASSVRGEVGTDTQYF
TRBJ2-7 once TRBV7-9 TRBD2 TGTGCCAGCAGCACTAGCGGGAGAGGGAACGAGCAGTACTTC CASSTSGRGNEQYF
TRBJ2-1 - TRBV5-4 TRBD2 TGTGCCAGCAGCCCTGCCCCTCTAGCGGGGAAGAATGAGCAGTTCTTC CASSPAPLAGKNEQFF
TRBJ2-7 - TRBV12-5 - TGTGCTAGTGGTTTGGCGGACAGCTACGAGCAGTACTTC CASGLADSYEQYF
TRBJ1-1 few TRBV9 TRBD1 TGTGCCAGCAGCGTTCAGGGGGTTGAGACTGAAGCTTTCTTT CASSVQGVETEAFF
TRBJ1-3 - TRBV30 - TGTGCCTGGAATGGCGGTGGAAACACCATATATTTT CAWNGGGNTIYF
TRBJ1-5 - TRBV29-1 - TGCAGCGTTGGAGTCCGGAGCAATCAGCCCCAGCATTTT CSVGVRSNQPQHF
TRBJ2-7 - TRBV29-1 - TGCAGCGTTGAGGAGGACAGCACCTACGAGCAGTACTTC CSVEEDSTYEQYF